This T cell receptor (beta chain) is from a study of CDR3 diversity in severe acne. This clonotype was counted at least ten times. TCRdb reprocessed the PCR reads with MiXCR, giving one entry per CDR3 protein. The sample carries about 90,000 distinct CDR3 sequences, 45% to 55% recorded once. Trimming took off 6 bases at V and 2 bases at J, with 11 bases between the two ends. Germline CDR1 reads MRHNA; CDR2 reads SNTAGT. This CDR3 is built from 14 residues. The sequencing sample was made of blood. The TCR sequence derives from a male donor with severe acne vulgaris. V gene TRBV6-4 combines with J gene TRBJ1-5; D is unclear. CDR3: CASSHVGGNQPQHF. CDR3 coding DNA: TGTGCCAGCAGCCACGTAGGTGGCAATCAGCCCCAGCATTTT.